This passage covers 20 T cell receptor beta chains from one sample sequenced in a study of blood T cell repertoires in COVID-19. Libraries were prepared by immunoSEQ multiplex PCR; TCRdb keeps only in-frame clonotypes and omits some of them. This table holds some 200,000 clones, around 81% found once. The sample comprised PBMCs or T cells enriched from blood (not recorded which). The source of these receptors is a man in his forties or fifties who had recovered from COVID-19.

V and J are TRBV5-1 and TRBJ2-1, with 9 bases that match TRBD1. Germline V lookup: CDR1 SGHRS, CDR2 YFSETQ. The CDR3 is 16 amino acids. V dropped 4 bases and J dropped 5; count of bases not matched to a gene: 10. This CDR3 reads CASSVQGAQGNNEQFF. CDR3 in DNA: TGCGCCAGCAGCGTACAGGGGGCCCAGGGCAACAATGAGCAGTTCTTC.

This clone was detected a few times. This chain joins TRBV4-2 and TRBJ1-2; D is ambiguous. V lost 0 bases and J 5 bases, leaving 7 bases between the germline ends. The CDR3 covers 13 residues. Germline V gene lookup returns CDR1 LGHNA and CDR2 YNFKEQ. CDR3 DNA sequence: TGTGCCAGCAGCCAAGATCCAGGTTATGGCTACACCTTC. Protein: CASSQDPGYGYTF.

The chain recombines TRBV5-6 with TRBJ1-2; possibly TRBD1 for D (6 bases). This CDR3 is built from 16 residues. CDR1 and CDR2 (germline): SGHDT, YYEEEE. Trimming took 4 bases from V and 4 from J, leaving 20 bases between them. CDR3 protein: CASSIEQGRNIYGYTF. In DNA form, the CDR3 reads TGTGCCAGCAGCATCGAACAGGGTCGAAATATCTATGGCTACACCTTC. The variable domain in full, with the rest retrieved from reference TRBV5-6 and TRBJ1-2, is DAGVTQSPTHLIKTRGQQVTLRCSPKSGHDTVSWYQQALGQGPQFIFQYYEEEERQRGNFPDRFSGHQFPNYSSELNVNALLLGDSALYLCASSIEQGRNIYGYTFGSGTRLTVV.

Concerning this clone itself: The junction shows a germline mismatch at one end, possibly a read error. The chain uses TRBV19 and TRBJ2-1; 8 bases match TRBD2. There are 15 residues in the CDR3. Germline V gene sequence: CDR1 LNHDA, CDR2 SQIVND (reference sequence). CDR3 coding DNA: TGTGCCAGTAGTCTAGAAGCGGGGGCCATTAGTGAGCAGTTCTTC. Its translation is CASSLEAGAISEQFF.

The CDR3, as DNA: TGTGCCAGCACCCGAACTCGAGGGGGGGCTATCGATGAGCAGTTCTTC. Protein: CASTRTRGGAIDEQFF. The chain uses TRBV13 and TRBJ2-1; D possibly corresponds to TRBD2 (7 bases). V gave up 7 bases and J gave up 8 bases, with 24 bases separating them. The CDR3 totals 16 residues. The germline gives CDR1 PRHDT, CDR2 FYEKMQ (reference sequence).

In DNA, the CDR3 is TGCGCCAGCAGCTTGGGACAGTACAATGAGCAGTTCTTC. Amino acids: CASSLGQYNEQFF. The gene calls are TRBV5-1 and TRBJ2-1, with D perhaps TRBD1 (5 bases). The V gene's germline CDR1 is SGHRS and CDR2 YFSETQ. The CDR3 has 13 residues. V shed 0 bases and J shed 4 bases, with 5 bases lying between them. Based on the CDR3 plus reference TRBV5-1 and TRBJ2-1, the full variable domain is KAGVTQTPRYLIKTRGQQVTLSCSPISGHRSVSWYQQTPGQGLQFLFEYFSETQRNKGNFPGRFSGRQFSNSRSEMNVSTLELGDSALYLCASSLGQYNEQFFGPGTRLTVL.

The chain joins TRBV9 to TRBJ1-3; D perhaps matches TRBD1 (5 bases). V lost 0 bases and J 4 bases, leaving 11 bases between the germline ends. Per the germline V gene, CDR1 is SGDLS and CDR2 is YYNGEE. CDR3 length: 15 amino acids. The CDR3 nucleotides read TGTGCCAGCAGCGTAGTTTCAGGGCTCGGAAACACCATATATTTT. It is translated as CASSVVSGLGNTIYF.

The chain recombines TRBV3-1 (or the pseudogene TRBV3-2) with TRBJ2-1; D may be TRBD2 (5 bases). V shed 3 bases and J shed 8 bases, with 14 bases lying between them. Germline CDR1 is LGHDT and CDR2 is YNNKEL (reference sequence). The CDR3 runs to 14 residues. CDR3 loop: CASSHSSGLDEQFF. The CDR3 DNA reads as TGTGCCAGCAGCCATTCATCGGGGTTGGATGAGCAGTTCTTC.

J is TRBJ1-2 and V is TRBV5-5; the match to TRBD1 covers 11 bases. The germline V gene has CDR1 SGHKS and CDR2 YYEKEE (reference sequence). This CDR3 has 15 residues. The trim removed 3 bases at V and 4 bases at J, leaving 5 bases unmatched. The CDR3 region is CASSSSGQGVYGYTF. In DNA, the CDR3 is TGTGCCAGCAGCTCCTCGGGACAGGGGGTCTATGGCTACACCTTC.

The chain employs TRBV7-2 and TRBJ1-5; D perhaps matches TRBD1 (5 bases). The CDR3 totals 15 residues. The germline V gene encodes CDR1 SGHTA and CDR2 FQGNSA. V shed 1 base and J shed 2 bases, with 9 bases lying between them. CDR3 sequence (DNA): TGTGCCAGCAGCTTAGAGGGGCTGGGCAATCAGCCCCAGCATTTT. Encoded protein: CASSLEGLGNQPQHF. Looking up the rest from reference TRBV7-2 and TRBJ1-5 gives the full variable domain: GAGVSQSPSNKVTEKGKDVELRCDPISGHTALYWYRQSLGQGLEFLIYFQGNSAPDKSGLPSDRFSAERTGGSVSTLTIQRTQQEDSAVYLCASSLEGLGNQPQHFGDGTRLSIL.

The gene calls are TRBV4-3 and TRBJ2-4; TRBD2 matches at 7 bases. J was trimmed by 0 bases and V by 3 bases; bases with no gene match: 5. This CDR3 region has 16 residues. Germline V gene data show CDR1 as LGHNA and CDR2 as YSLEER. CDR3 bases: TGCGCCAGCAGCCACTCTAGCGGACTAGCCAAAAACATTCAGTACTTC. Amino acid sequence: CASSHSSGLAKNIQYF.

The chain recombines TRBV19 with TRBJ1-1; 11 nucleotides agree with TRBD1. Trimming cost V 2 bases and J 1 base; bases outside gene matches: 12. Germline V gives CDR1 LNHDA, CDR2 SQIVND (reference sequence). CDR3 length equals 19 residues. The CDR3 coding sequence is TGTGCCAGTAGTATAACGTCGGGACAGGGGGTAGTTTGGAACACTGAAGCTTTCTTT. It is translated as CASSITSGQGVVWNTEAFF.

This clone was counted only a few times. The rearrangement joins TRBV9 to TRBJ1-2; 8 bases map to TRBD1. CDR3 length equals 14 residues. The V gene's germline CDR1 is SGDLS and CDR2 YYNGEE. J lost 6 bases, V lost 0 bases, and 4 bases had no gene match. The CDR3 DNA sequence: TGTGCCAGCAGCGTAGGGGACAGGATCGATGGCTACACCTTC. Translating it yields CASSVGDRIDGYTF.

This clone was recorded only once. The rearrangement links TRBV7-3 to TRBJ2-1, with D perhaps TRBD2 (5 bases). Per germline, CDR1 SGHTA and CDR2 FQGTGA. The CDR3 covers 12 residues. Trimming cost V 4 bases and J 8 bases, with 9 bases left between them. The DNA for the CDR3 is TGTGCCAGCAGCTACGGGCGGGATGAGCAGTTCTTC. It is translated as CASSYGRDEQFF.

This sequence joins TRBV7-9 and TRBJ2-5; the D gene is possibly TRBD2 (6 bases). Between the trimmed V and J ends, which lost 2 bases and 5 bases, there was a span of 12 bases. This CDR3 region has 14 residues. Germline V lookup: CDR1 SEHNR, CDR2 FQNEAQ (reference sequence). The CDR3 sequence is CASSLSGVSETQYF. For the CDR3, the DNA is TGTGCCAGCAGCTTATCGGGGGTTTCGGAGACCCAGTACTTC. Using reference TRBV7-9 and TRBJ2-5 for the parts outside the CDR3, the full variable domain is DTGVSQNPRHKITKRGQNVTFRCDPISEHNRLYWYRQTLGQGPEFLTYFQNEAQLEKSRLLSDRFSAERPKGSFSTLEIQRTEQGDSAMYLCASSLSGVSETQYFGPGTRLLVL.

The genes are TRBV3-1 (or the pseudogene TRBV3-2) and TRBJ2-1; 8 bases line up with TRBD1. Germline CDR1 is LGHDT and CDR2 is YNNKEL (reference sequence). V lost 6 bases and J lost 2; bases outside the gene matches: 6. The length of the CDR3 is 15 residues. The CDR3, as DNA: TGTGCCAGCAGACCACAGGGGGTACCCTACAATGAGCAGTTCTTC. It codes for CASRPQGVPYNEQFF.

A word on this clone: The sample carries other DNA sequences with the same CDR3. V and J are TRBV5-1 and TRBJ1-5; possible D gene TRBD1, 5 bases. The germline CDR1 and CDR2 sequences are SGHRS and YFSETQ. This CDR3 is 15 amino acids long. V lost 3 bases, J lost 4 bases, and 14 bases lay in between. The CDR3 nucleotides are TGCGCCAGCAGCTGGGGGACGGGAGGGAATCAGCCCCAGCATTTT. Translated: CASSWGTGGNQPQHF.

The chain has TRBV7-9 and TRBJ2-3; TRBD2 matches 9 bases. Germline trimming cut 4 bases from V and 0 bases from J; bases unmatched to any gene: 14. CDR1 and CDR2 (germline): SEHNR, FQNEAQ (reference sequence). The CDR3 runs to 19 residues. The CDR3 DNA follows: TGTGCCAGCAGCTCGATGGGGAGCGGGGGGACCATGAGCACAGATACGCAGTATTTT. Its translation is CASSSMGSGGTMSTDTQYF.

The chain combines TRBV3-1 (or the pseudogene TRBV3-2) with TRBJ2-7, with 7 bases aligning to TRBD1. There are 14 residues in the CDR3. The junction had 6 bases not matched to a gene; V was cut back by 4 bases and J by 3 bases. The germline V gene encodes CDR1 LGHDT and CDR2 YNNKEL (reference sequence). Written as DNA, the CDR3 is TGTGCCAGCAGCCCGGGACAGCCGATCTACGAGCAGTACTTC. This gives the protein CASSPGQPIYEQYF.

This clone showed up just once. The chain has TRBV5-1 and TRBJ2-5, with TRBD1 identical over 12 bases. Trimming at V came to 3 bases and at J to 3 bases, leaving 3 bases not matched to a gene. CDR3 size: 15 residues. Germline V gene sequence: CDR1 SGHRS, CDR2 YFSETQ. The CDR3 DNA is TGCGCCAGCAGCTGGGGACAGGGGGCAAAAGAGACCCAGTACTTC. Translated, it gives CASSWGQGAKETQYF.